The 17 T cell receptor beta chains below all came from one sample that was sequenced in a study of blood T cell repertoires in COVID-19. Data came from immunoSEQ multiplex PCR; TCRdb stores just in-frame clones and leaves some out. The sample gives under 300,000 clones, around 90% of which show up once; 0.95% to 1.5% is in the top ten. Sequencing used PBMCs or T cells enriched from blood (not recorded which). The receptors were sampled from a human donor in a cohort exposed to, infected with or recovered from COVID-19 (not recorded which). The donor label of this sample is uncertain.

On this clone: Mismatch with germline at one junction end may stem from a read error. The chain uses TRBV4-2 and TRBJ1-1, with 7 bases aligning to TRBD1. The CDR3 contains 12 residues. Germline V gene sequence: CDR1 LGHNA, CDR2 YNFKEQ. CDR3 bases: TGTGCCAGCAGTCAAGGGACAGCCGAAGCTTTCTTT. Translation gives CASSQGTAEAFF.

The chain uses TRBV23-1 and TRBJ1-4, with D tentatively TRBD1 (5 bases). TRBV23-1 is sorted into the ORF group, with uncertain function. The CDR3 runs 16 residues. V was pared by 0 bases and J by 4 bases, with 12 bases between. The DNA of the CDR3 is TGCGCCAGCAGTCAATCAGGGAAGGGGTATAATGAAAAACTGTTTTTT. It specifies CASSQSGKGYNEKLFF.

The genes are TRBV21-1 and TRBJ2-7; no DNA check was done on the table's D call, TRBD2. TRBV21-1 is annotated as a pseudogene. The length of the CDR3 is 13 residues. The CDR3 DNA sequence: TGTGCCAGCATGGGGGGGCACGGTCTCGAGCAGTACTTC. Translated, it gives CASMGGHGLEQYF.

The chain combines TRBV7-2 with TRBJ2-5; 16 nucleotides align to TRBD2. V lost 0 bases, J lost 4 bases, and 5 bases stayed unmatched. CDR3 length: 18 residues. Germline V CDR1 and CDR2: SGHTA, FQGNSA. CDR3 in amino acids: CASSLAIGTSGGAETQYF. The CDR3 DNA is TGTGCCAGCAGCTTAGCGATTGGGACTAGCGGGGGGGCAGAGACCCAGTACTTC.

The rearrangement links TRBV30 to TRBJ2-3, with 8 nucleotides matching TRBD2. Trimming cost V 0 bases and J 7 bases; bases outside gene matches: 6. Germline assignment: CDR1 GTSNPN and CDR2 SVGIG (reference sequence). This CDR3 is built from 14 residues. DNA for the CDR3: TGTGCCTGGAGTGTATTTCGGGGGGGCCATACGCAGTATTTT. It is translated as CAWSVFRGGHTQYF.

The gene calls are TRBV7-2 and TRBJ1-1, with D maybe TRBD1 (6 bases). The ends were cut back, 5 bases at V and 5 bases at J, with 15 bases in the middle. Per the germline V gene, CDR1 is SGHTA and CDR2 is FQGNSA. This CDR3 has 14 amino acids. The CDR3 coding sequence is TGTGCCAGCAGCCCCCAGACAGGATGGACTGAAGCTTTCTTT. It yields the protein CASSPQTGWTEAFF.

The genes are TRBV18 and TRBJ2-2; 7 bases fit TRBD1. The CDR3 length is 14 residues. V gave up 5 bases and J gave up 7 bases; unmatched junction bases: 7. Germline V gene data show CDR1 as KGHSH and CDR2 as LQKENI. CDR3 region: CASSTDRVIGELFF. In DNA form, the CDR3 reads TGTGCCAGCTCAACCGACAGGGTGATCGGGGAGCTGTTTTTT.

The rearrangement joins TRBV19 to TRBJ1-5; D not resolved. Trimming removed 3 bases from V and 7 bases from J, with 10 bases in between. The germline V gene has CDR1 LNHDA and CDR2 SQIVND (reference sequence). This CDR3 region has 13 residues. CDR3 nucleotides: TGTGCCAGTAGTATCCAGGCCAAGCAGCCCCAGCATTTT. Translating it yields CASSIQAKQPQHF.

The V call is TRBV6-5, the J call TRBJ1-1, with D unclear. In germline, CDR1 is MNHEY, CDR2 SVGAGI. V gave up 6 bases and J gave up 3 bases, with 5 bases separating them. This CDR3 is 11 amino acids long. CDR3 in DNA: TGTGCCAGCAGGAGTTACACTGAAGCTTTCTTT. Encoded protein: CASRSYTEAFF.

This chain connects TRBV5-6 to TRBJ1-4; 7 nucleotides agree with TRBD1. The V segment lost 2 bases and the J segment 3 bases; nucleotides outside the gene matches: 4. The CDR3 consists of 15 residues. In germline, CDR1 is SGHDT, CDR2 YYEEEE. Here the CDR3 reads CASSLGGPANEKLFF. In DNA, the CDR3 is TGTGCCAGCAGCTTAGGGGGCCCAGCTAATGAAAAACTGTTTTTT.

The J gene is TRBJ2-7, the V gene TRBV5-1; 13 nucleotides line up with TRBD2. The V segment lost 2 bases and the J segment 0 bases; nucleotides outside the gene matches: 2. CDR3 length equals 16 residues. Germline CDR1 is SGHRS and CDR2 is YFSETQ. CDR3 sequence reads: CASSFGLAGASYEQYF. The CDR3 region has the DNA TGCGCCAGCAGCTTCGGACTAGCGGGGGCCTCCTACGAGCAGTACTTC.

V is TRBV5-4 and J is TRBJ1-5; 7 bases align to TRBD1. Germline trimming cut 4 bases from V and 7 bases from J; bases unmatched to any gene: 8. Germline V gene lookup returns CDR1 SGHNT and CDR2 YYREEE (reference sequence). This CDR3 is built from 14 residues. Written as DNA, the CDR3 is TGTGCCAGCAGCCGGGAGGGGGCAGGGCAGCCCCAGCATTTT. Its protein product is CASSREGAGQPQHF. Full variable domain (rest looked up from reference TRBV5-4 and TRBJ1-5): ETGVTQSPTHLIKTRGQQVTLRCSSQSGHNTVSWYQQALGQGPQFIFQYYREEENGRGNFPPRFSGLQFPNYSSELNVNALELDDSALYLCASSREGAGQPQHFGDGTRLSIL.

This clone was seen once. The chain has TRBV19 and TRBJ2-3; D possibly corresponds to TRBD1 (5 bases). Germline V gene lookup returns CDR1 LNHDA and CDR2 SQIVND (reference sequence). This CDR3 has 15 residues. V lost 3 bases, J lost 8 bases, and 18 bases lay in between. The DNA of the CDR3 is TGTGCCAGTAGTATCGCAGGGAAGACTTCTAGTACGCAGTATTTT. Protein product: CASSIAGKTSSTQYF.

V and J are TRBV14 and TRBJ2-3; TRBD1 might be the D (5 bases). The CDR3 covers 13 residues. Germline loops: CDR1 SGHDN, CDR2 FVKESK. The V gene lost 1 base and the J gene lost 15 bases, with 17 bases spanning the gap. In nucleotides, the CDR3 is TGTGCCAGCAGCCAAGCTGGCAAGGGGCTCCCCTATTTT. Its protein is CASSQAGKGLPYF.

V and J are TRBV7-9 and TRBJ2-2, with D uncertain. Germline V lookup: CDR1 SEHNR, CDR2 FQNEAQ (reference sequence). Trimming took 4 bases from V and 1 from J, leaving 7 bases between them. The CDR3 has 14 amino acids. Written as DNA, the CDR3 is TGTGCCAGCAGCTCAAACTTGAACACCGGGGAGCTGTTTTTT. This gives the protein CASSSNLNTGELFF.

V gene TRBV19 combines with J gene TRBJ2-3; 10 bases map to TRBD1. The CDR3 runs to 14 residues. Germline CDR1 reads LNHDA; CDR2 reads SQIVND (reference sequence). V lost 5 bases to trimming and J lost 4 bases; unmatched junction nucleotides: 3. CDR3 amino acids: CASSAGTGADTQYF. Written as DNA, the CDR3 is TGTGCCAGTAGTGCAGGGACAGGGGCAGATACGCAGTATTTT.

The rearrangement uses TRBV19 and TRBJ1-3; 7 bases line up with TRBD1. There are 19 residues in the CDR3. The germline gives CDR1 LNHDA, CDR2 SQIVND (reference sequence). J was trimmed by 0 bases and V by 6 bases; bases with no gene match: 17. The CDR3 bases are TGTGCCAGTAGCCCCTACGCCCCCAGACAGGGTGGCTCTGGAAACACCATATATTTT. Its protein product is CASSPYAPRQGGSGNTIYF.